A single sample gave rise to the 9 T cell receptor beta chains below, sequenced in a study of cytotoxic CD8 clonotypes in ibrutinib-treated CLL. TCRdb's copy holds only in-frame clones and misses some; the assay was immunoSEQ multiplex PCR. The data hold approximately 350,000 clones, with about 61% observed a single time. The specimen comprised PBMCs, sampled after 36 months of ibrutinib treatment. Receptors originate from a human donor with chronic lymphocytic leukemia.

The chain joins TRBV9 to TRBJ2-7; TRBD2 matches 8 bases. The germline gives CDR1 SGDLS, CDR2 YYNGEE. This CDR3 region has 17 residues. The J segment lost 6 bases and the V segment lost 4 bases, leaving 18 bases of the junction unmatched. The DNA for the CDR3 is TGTGCCAGCAGCCCCAATATCGGAGCGGGAGCCGTCCGCGAGCAGTACTTC. Residues: CASSPNIGAGAVREQYF.

The rearrangement joins TRBV5-1 to TRBJ2-2, with 7 bases identical to TRBD1. CDR3 length equals 16 residues. CDR1 is SGHRS, CDR2 YFSETQ, per germline. V shed 1 base and J 5 bases; nucleotides not matched to a gene: 8. The CDR3 region is CASSLIGGPQTGELFF. The CDR3 DNA follows: TGCGCCAGCAGCTTGATAGGGGGCCCCCAGACCGGGGAGCTGTTTTTT.

This chain joins TRBV20-1 and TRBJ1-1, with a weak D call TRBD1 (6 bases). CDR3 length: 11 residues. Germline loops: CDR1 DFQATT, CDR2 SNEGSKA (reference sequence). The V end lost 5 bases, the J end lost 4 bases, and 8 bases lay between the germline ends. The CDR3 region is CSAPGATEAFF. The CDR3 DNA reads TGCAGTGCTCCAGGGGCCACTGAAGCTTTCTTT.

V usage is TRBV2 and J usage is TRBJ1-1; D not resolved. This CDR3 is built from 12 residues. Trimming pared 8 bases from V and 4 bases from J, leaving 11 bases between. Per the germline V gene, CDR1 is SNHLY and CDR2 is FYNNEI. This chain's CDR3 is CASSRLVTEAFF. The CDR3 region has the DNA TGTGCCAGCTCCCGATTAGTCACTGAAGCTTTCTTT.

The chain has TRBV5-1 and TRBJ1-3, with D unclear. V was trimmed by 4 bases and J by 0 bases, leaving 14 bases between them. This CDR3 has 16 residues. Germline CDR1 SGHRS, CDR2 YFSETQ. In DNA form, the CDR3 reads TGCGCCAGCAGCCGTTCTGGACCCAGCTCTGGAAACACCATATATTTT. Protein: CASSRSGPSSGNTIYF.

The chain joins TRBV6-1 to TRBJ2-5, with no clear D. Looked up from germline, CDR1 is MNHNS and CDR2 is SASEGT. The CDR3 spans 14 residues. V gave up 2 bases and J gave up 1 base, with 8 bases separating them. The CDR3 nucleotides read TGTGCCAGCAGTGAAATCGGCAGCCAAGAGACCCAGTACTTC. The encoded protein is CASSEIGSQETQYF.

This clone was recorded a few times. The rearrangement uses TRBV18 and TRBJ2-5; 7 positions agree with TRBD1. The germline V gene encodes CDR1 KGHSH and CDR2 LQKENI. V lost 3 bases to trimming and J lost 4 bases; unmatched junction nucleotides: 8. The CDR3 is made up of 15 amino acids. CDR3 protein: CASSPRQGMGETQYF. CDR3 coding DNA: TGTGCCAGCTCACCCCGACAGGGAATGGGAGAGACCCAGTACTTC.

Written as DNA, the CDR3 is TGTGCCAGCAGCTTGACGGGCGGCTACACCTTC. This sequence encodes CASSLTGGYTF. The V call is TRBV7-9, the J call TRBJ1-2; D gene uncertain. CDR1 is SEHNR, CDR2 FQNEAQ, per germline (reference sequence). Trimming took 3 bases from V and 8 from J, leaving 7 bases between them. The CDR3 length is 11 residues.

The chain employs TRBV18 and TRBJ1-4, with D perhaps TRBD1 (5 bases). CDR3 size: 17 residues. Trimming left V 2 bases short and J 0 bases short, with 13 bases between. Germline V gene sequence: CDR1 KGHSH, CDR2 LQKENI. As DNA, the CDR3 is TGTGCCAGCTCACCATCCGGGACGGGGGCAACTAATGAAAAACTGTTTTTT. Translation gives CASSPSGTGATNEKLFF. Full variable domain (missing parts from reference TRBV18 and TRBJ1-4): NAGVMQNPRHLVRRRGQEARLRCSPMKGHSHVYWYRQLPEEGLKFMVYLQKENIIDESGMPKERFSAEFPKEGPSILRIQQVVRGDSAAYFCASSPSGTGATNEKLFFGSGTQLSVL.